This TCR beta chain was identified in a study of shared clonotypes between healthy human individuals. Data came from immunoSEQ multiplex PCR; TCRdb stores just in-frame clones and leaves some out. The repertoire consists of 1,400,000 or so clones, with around 98.5% occurring once and the leading ten covering 0.36%. With V trimmed by 1 base and J by 2 bases, 2 bases remained unmatched. CDR1 is KGHSH and CDR2 is LQKENI in the germline V gene. CDR3 length equals 14 residues. As concerns this clone: The antigen is not known. Other nucleotide sequences from this sample produce the same CDR3.

Findings and caveats of the study: Few donors restricted represented genetic and exposure-history diversity.

The TCR sequence derives from a man in his thirties or forties in good health. Sequenced material: naive CD4+ T cells sorted from blood. The subset denotes: CD45RA+ positively selected. The gene calls are TRBV18 and TRBJ2-7; the match to TRBD1 covers 7 bases. The CDR3 nucleotides are TGTGCCAGCTCACCACGGACAGGACCCTACGAGCAGTACTTC. It encodes CASSPRTGPYEQYF.